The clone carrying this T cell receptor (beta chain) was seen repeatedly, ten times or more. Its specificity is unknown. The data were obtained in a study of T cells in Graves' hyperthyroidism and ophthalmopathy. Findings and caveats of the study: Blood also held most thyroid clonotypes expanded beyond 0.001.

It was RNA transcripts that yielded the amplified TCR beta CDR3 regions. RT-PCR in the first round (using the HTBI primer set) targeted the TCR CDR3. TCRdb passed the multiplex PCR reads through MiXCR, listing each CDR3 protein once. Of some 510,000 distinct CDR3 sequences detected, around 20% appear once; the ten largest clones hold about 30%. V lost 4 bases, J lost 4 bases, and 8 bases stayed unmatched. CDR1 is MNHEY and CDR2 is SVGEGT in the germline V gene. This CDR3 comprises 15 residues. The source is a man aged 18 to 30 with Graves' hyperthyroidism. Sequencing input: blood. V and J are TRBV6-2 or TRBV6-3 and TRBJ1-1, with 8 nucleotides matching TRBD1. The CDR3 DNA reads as TGTGCCAGCAGTTTTACAGGGGGGAGCGGCACTGAAGCTTTCTTT. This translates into CASSFTGGSGTEAFF.